One T cell receptor (beta chain) is described in this entry. The data are from a study of technical replicates of blood from a handful of donors. Data came from immunoSEQ multiplex PCR; TCRdb stores just in-frame clones and leaves some out. The sample shows around 70,000 clones, around 95% of them seen only once. The CDR3 length is 15 residues. The J segment lost 1 base and the V segment lost 5 bases, leaving 3 bases of the junction unmatched. Germline CDR1 reads SGHNT; CDR2 reads YENEEA. The chain employs TRBV11-3 and TRBJ2-3, with 10 positions matching TRBD1. Sequencing used T cells isolated from PBMCs. This sequence was found in a human donor in good health. CDR3 sequence: CASSIGTGGTDTQYF. The DNA for the CDR3 is TGTGCCAGCAGCATCGGGACAGGGGGCACAGATACGCAGTATTTT. The full variable domain, with the rest looked up from reference TRBV11-3 and TRBJ2-3, is EAGVVQSPRYKIIEKKQPVAFWCNPISGHNTLYWYLQNLGQGPELLIRYENEEAVDDSQLPKDRFSAERLKGVDSTLKIQPAELGDSAVYLCASSIGTGGTDTQYFGPGTRLTVL.